The 10 T cell receptor beta chains below all came from one sample that was sequenced in a study of T cell responses to AZD1222 COVID-19 vaccine. Some clones are missing from TCRdb's copy, which holds only in-frame ones; the method was immunoSEQ multiplex PCR. The table records 100,000 to 130,000 clones, approximately 90% of them present only once. The specimen was peripheral blood, collected on day 0 of AZD1222 vaccination. All receptors derive from an adult in good health.

The chain is built from TRBV28 and TRBJ1-2; weak D call: TRBD1 (5 bases). The V and J ends lost 2 bases and 8 bases respectively, with 12 bases between them. The CDR3 has 13 amino acids. Germline CDR1 is MDHEN and CDR2 is SYDVKM. CDR3 amino acids: CASSLGGVRGYTF. The CDR3 DNA is TGTGCCAGCAGTTTAGGGGGGGTGAGGGGCTACACCTTC.

This clone came up once. The genes are TRBV4-1 and TRBJ2-2; D is possibly TRBD2 (5 bases). CDR3 length: 16 residues. Trimming left V 3 bases short and J 4 bases short, with 15 bases between. Germline assignment: CDR1 MGHRA and CDR2 YSYEKL. This chain's CDR3 is CASSQGRARGTGELFF. CDR3 bases: TGCGCCAGCAGCCAGGGGAGAGCTCGGGGCACCGGGGAGCTGTTTTTT.

This clone was detected only a few times. The chain has TRBV19 and TRBJ2-7; D is possibly TRBD2 (5 bases). The germline V and J ends were trimmed by 3 bases and 2 bases, with 14 bases remaining between them. This CDR3 region has 15 residues. Germline loops: CDR1 LNHDA, CDR2 SQIVND (reference sequence). The CDR3 DNA reads TGTGCCAGTAGTATGGCGGGCGACGGTCCCTACGAGCAGTACTTC. Translation: CASSMAGDGPYEQYF.

This rearrangement joins TRBV7-9 to TRBJ1-3; D not resolved. Germline lookup yields CDR1 SEHNR and CDR2 FQNEAQ (reference sequence). Deletions cut 4 bases from V and 4 bases from J, with 8 bases between. This CDR3 region has 13 residues. In DNA form, the CDR3 reads TGTGCCAGCAGCTCCATGGGGGGAAACACCATATATTTT. It codes for CASSSMGGNTIYF.

This clone was picked up one time. The chain carries TRBV19 and TRBJ2-1; 11 bases map to TRBD2. CDR1 is LNHDA, CDR2 SQIVND, per germline (reference sequence). The V segment lost 4 bases and the J segment 5 bases; nucleotides outside the gene matches: 16. This CDR3 contains 19 residues. As DNA, the CDR3 is TGTGCCAGTAGTAGGGGACTGCTTGGCCCGGGACTAGCGGACAATGAGCAGTTCTTC. Translated: CASSRGLLGPGLADNEQFF.

The gene calls are TRBV6-6 and TRBJ2-5, with D uncertain. The V gene lost 2 bases and the J gene lost 5 bases, with 9 bases spanning the gap. CDR1 and CDR2 from the germline V gene are MNHNY and SVGAGI (reference sequence). CDR3 length: 13 residues. CDR3 sequence reads: CASSYPLGETQYF. The DNA for the CDR3 is TGTGCCAGCAGTTACCCCCTAGGGGAGACCCAGTACTTC.

The J gene is TRBJ2-3, the V gene TRBV6-5, with a possible D match to TRBD2 (6 bases). The germline V gene encodes CDR1 MNHEY and CDR2 SVGAGI. V dropped 0 bases and J dropped 3 bases, with 13 bases sitting between them. The CDR3 totals 16 residues. The CDR3 coding sequence is TGTGCCAGCAGTTACTCTTCCGCGGGAAGGACAGATACGCAGTATTTT. It codes for CASSYSSAGRTDTQYF.

The chain couples TRBV10-3 to TRBJ2-5, with 11 bases identical to TRBD2. This CDR3 has 15 amino acids. Germline assignment: CDR1 ENHRY and CDR2 SYGVKD. V lost 6 bases, J lost 1 base, and 4 bases stayed unmatched. The CDR3 DNA is TGTGCCATCAGGGATCTAGCGGGGGGCCAAGAGACCCAGTACTTC. Encoded protein: CAIRDLAGGQETQYF.

The genes are TRBV6-5 and TRBJ2-1, with D perhaps TRBD2 (5 bases). Germline V gene data show CDR1 as MNHEY and CDR2 as SVGAGI. Trimming stripped 5 bases from V and 5 bases from J, with 13 bases between. This CDR3 is built from 14 residues. CDR3 nucleotide sequence: TGTGCCAGCAGTCCCCAGCTAGCCGACAATGAGCAGTTCTTC. The encoded protein is CASSPQLADNEQFF.

The rearrangement links TRBV20-1 to TRBJ1-5; D is ambiguous. CDR1 and CDR2 (germline): DFQATT, SNEGSKA (reference sequence). Trimming stripped 3 bases from V and 3 bases from J, with 9 bases between. CDR3 length: 13 residues. The CDR3 loop is CSASTGNNQPQHF. The CDR3 DNA sequence: TGCAGTGCTAGTACTGGGAACAATCAGCCCCAGCATTTT.